This TCR beta chain appears in the sequencing data of a study of blood T cells in healthy people across ages. The CDR3 is 18 residues long. V dropped 2 bases and J dropped 6; count of bases not matched to a gene: 14. The germline V gene has CDR1 SGHAT and CDR2 FQNNGV. The table lists this clonotype with a few counts. A second PCR of roughly 6 to 12 cycles used a sample-barcoded 5' primer and a J-beta primer mix. Tags on each cDNA molecule came from a template-switch adaptor with 12 random nucleotides. TCRdb reprocessed the 5' RACE reads via MiXCR and lists one record per CDR3 protein. The table lists about 1.5 million distinct CDR3 sequences, roughly 43% of them singletons, with approximately 4.1% in the top ten.

V and J are TRBV11-2 and TRBJ2-1; TRBD2 matches 9 bases. The source is a woman between 18 and 30 years old in good health. The sample comprised blood. CDR3 nucleotide sequence: TGTGCCAGCAGCTTATTCCACCTTCGGACTAGCGTAGGCAATGAGCAGTTCTTC. It yields the protein CASSLFHLRTSVGNEQFF.